The 18 T cell receptor beta chains listed next were all sequenced from one sample in a study of cytomegalovirus exposure and HLA in healthy donors (dated by TCRdb to 2016 to 2017). The library was prepared using the immunoSEQ multiplex PCR assay. For the multiplex PCR, a mixture combining 60 forward primers for TCR Vbeta segments and 13 reverse primers for TCR Jbeta segments was used. TCRdb took this table from immuneACCESS and kept in-frame rearrangements with V and J called. Such tables lack part of the clones; where checked against another copy, unresolved V genes explain under half of the gap, and the rest is unexplained. This sample is represented by some 190,000 clones; about 9% of them were singletons. 1% to 1.5% of the sample rests with the top ten. The sample was PBMCs. All receptors derive from a woman in her 30s in good health and CMV-seropositive.

This clone was detected a few times. This chain connects TRBV5-1 to TRBJ2-3; TRBD2 is a possible D gene (6 bases). V shed 2 bases and J shed 1 base, with 11 bases lying between them. Germline V gives CDR1 SGHRS, CDR2 YFSETQ. CDR3 length: 15 amino acids. CDR3 DNA sequence: TGCGCCAGCAGCTTAAGGGGAGGCGGCACAGATACGCAGTATTTT. This sequence encodes CASSLRGGGTDTQYF.

This chain joins TRBV9 and TRBJ2-5, with 9 bases that match TRBD1. The V segment lost 1 base and the J segment 5 bases; nucleotides outside the gene matches: 6. The CDR3 sequence is 15 residues long. The V gene's germline CDR1 is SGDLS and CDR2 YYNGEE. The CDR3 DNA sequence: TGTGCCAGCAGCGTAAAAACAGGGGGCGCGGAGACCCAGTACTTC. Translation: CASSVKTGGAETQYF.

This clone was detected a few times. The V gene is TRBV5-6, the J gene TRBJ2-5, with TRBD1 identical over 9 bases. Gene TRBJ2-7 matches the end of the DNA better, so the J call may be wrong. Germline loops: CDR1 SGHDT, CDR2 YYEEEE. The CDR3 has 15 residues. The CDR3 is CASSSIGQGSYEQYF. Written as DNA, the CDR3 is TGTGCCAGCAGCAGTATAGGACAGGGGTCGTACGAGCAGTACTTC.

This clone was detected only a few times. The V call is TRBV5-5, the J call TRBJ2-7, with 10 bases identical to TRBD1. Per the germline V gene, CDR1 is SGHKS and CDR2 is YYEKEE (reference sequence). Trimming took 0 bases from V and 4 from J; bases not matched to a gene: 4. This CDR3 is 15 amino acids long. CDR3 DNA sequence: TGTGCCAGCAGCTTGGCCGGGACAGGGGTGTACGAGCAGTACTTC. Residues: CASSLAGTGVYEQYF.

The chain combines TRBV5-1 with TRBJ2-3; D perhaps matches TRBD1 (5 bases). Germline CDR1 and CDR2: SGHRS and YFSETQ. Trimming took off 7 bases at V and 4 bases at J, with 19 bases between the two ends. The CDR3 covers 15 residues. CDR3 in amino acids: CASSTWATQADTQYF. The CDR3 bases are TGCGCCAGCTCCACCTGGGCTACACAGGCAGATACGCAGTATTTT.

The J gene is TRBJ2-5, the V gene TRBV4-1; D gene uncertain. Trimming took 0 bases from V and 6 from J, leaving 5 bases between them. This CDR3 is 12 amino acids long. CDR1 and CDR2 from the germline V gene are MGHRA and YSYEKL. The CDR3 nucleotides read TGCGCCAGCAGCCAAGATCATCAGACCCAGTACTTC. Protein sequence: CASSQDHQTQYF.

The gene calls are TRBV28 and TRBJ1-5; D unclear. Looked up from germline, CDR1 is MDHEN and CDR2 is SYDVKM. Trimming removed 6 bases from V and 5 bases from J, with 20 bases in between. The CDR3 consists of 16 residues. Here the CDR3 DNA reads TGTGCCAGCAGCCTAATCGAAACAGAATCGGATCAGCCCCAGCATTTT. Its protein is CASSLIETESDQPQHF.

The chain recombines TRBV5-1 with TRBJ2-3, with a possible D match to TRBD1 (5 bases). This CDR3 region has 15 residues. Germline V CDR1 and CDR2: SGHRS, YFSETQ. The V end was cut by 4 bases, the J end by 3 bases, with 15 bases between. The CDR3 DNA reads as TGCGCCAGCAGCGCGGTGGGCGACAGTACAGATACGCAGTATTTT. This encodes CASSAVGDSTDTQYF.

Here the CDR3 DNA reads TGTGCCAGCAGCCTGATGACTAGCGGGGGCTACAATGAGCAGTTCTTC. Encoded protein: CASSLMTSGGYNEQFF. The V call is TRBV5-4, the J call TRBJ2-1; 12 nucleotides match TRBD2. CDR1 is SGHNT and CDR2 is YYREEE in the germline V gene (reference sequence). The CDR3 spans 16 residues. The ends lost 4 bases at V and 3 bases at J; junction bases unmatched: 5. The whole variable domain, filled in from reference TRBV5-4 and TRBJ2-1, reads ETGVTQSPTHLIKTRGQQVTLRCSSQSGHNTVSWYQQALGQGPQFIFQYYREEENGRGNFPPRFSGLQFPNYSSELNVNALELDDSALYLCASSLMTSGGYNEQFFGPGTRLTVL.

This clone has only a few counts. The V and J genes are TRBV2 and TRBJ2-3; D not resolved. There are 15 residues in the CDR3. V was cut by 6 bases and J by 0 bases, with 13 bases left in between. Per the germline V gene, CDR1 is SNHLY and CDR2 is FYNNEI. The CDR3 bases are TGTGCCAGCAGACCAGATCCTGATAGCACAGATACGCAGTATTTT. This codes for CASRPDPDSTDTQYF.

V is TRBV10-3 and J is TRBJ2-1; TRBD2 matches 7 bases. There are 13 residues in the CDR3. V gave up 2 bases and J gave up 12 bases; unmatched junction bases: 7. Germline V CDR1 and CDR2: ENHRY, SYGVKD. The CDR3 nucleotides are TGTGCCATCAGTGAGGACCTAGGACTAGGGCAGTTCTTC. It specifies CAISEDLGLGQFF.

This clone has just a few counts. The chain has TRBV5-1 and TRBJ2-7; TRBD2 matches 12 bases. CDR3 length equals 15 residues. J gave up 6 bases and V 4 bases, and 8 bases lay outside the gene matches. Germline V gene sequence: CDR1 SGHRS, CDR2 YFSETQ. CDR3 sequence reads: CASSPLAGGPPEQYF. DNA for the CDR3: TGCGCCAGCAGCCCTCTAGCGGGAGGGCCTCCCGAGCAGTACTTC.

The genes are TRBV7-9 and TRBJ2-2; a possible D gene is TRBD1 (5 bases). Germline-derived CDR1 and CDR2 are SEHNR and FQNEAQ (reference sequence). V lost 3 bases and J 1 base, leaving 6 bases between the germline ends. The CDR3 covers 14 residues. CDR3 in amino acids: CASSFRGNTGELFF. In nucleotides, the CDR3 is TGTGCCAGCAGCTTTAGGGGGAACACCGGGGAGCTGTTTTTT.

This clone was detected only a few times. The J gene is TRBJ2-1, the V gene TRBV27; TRBD2 is a possible D gene (5 bases). CDR1 and CDR2 (germline): MNHEY, SMNVEV (reference sequence). Trimming pared 5 bases from V and 0 bases from J, leaving 14 bases between. The CDR3 runs to 16 residues. The CDR3 DNA is TGTGCCAGCAGTCCCCGACTACGTCGCTCCTACAATGAGCAGTTCTTC. Translation: CASSPRLRRSYNEQFF.

The V and J genes are TRBV5-1 and TRBJ2-7; D possibly corresponds to TRBD2 (5 bases). V dropped 0 bases and J dropped 0 bases, with 10 bases sitting between them. Germline CDR1 is SGHRS and CDR2 is YFSETQ. The CDR3 loop spans 15 amino acids. In DNA form, the CDR3 reads TGCGCCAGCAGCTTGGGGACTCTGATCTCCTACGAGCAGTACTTC. Translating gives CASSLGTLISYEQYF.

This clone turned up a few times. The chain carries TRBV30 and TRBJ2-7, with 12 positions matching TRBD2. Germline V gives CDR1 GTSNPN, CDR2 SVGIG (reference sequence). Germline trimming cut 3 bases from V and 7 bases from J; bases unmatched to any gene: 10. The CDR3 is 15 amino acids. The CDR3 DNA reads as TGTGCCTGGAGGGGACGGACTAGCGGGGTGGGGGAGCAGTACTTC. This translates into CAWRGRTSGVGEQYF.

The chain employs TRBV2 and TRBJ1-5, with D hard to call. This CDR3 contains 14 residues. Trimming left V 6 bases short and J 0 bases short, with 9 bases between. Germline CDR1 reads SNHLY; CDR2 reads FYNNEI. The CDR3 is CASSVEGSNQPQHF. DNA of the CDR3: TGTGCCAGCAGCGTCGAGGGTAGCAATCAGCCCCAGCATTTT.

The V gene is TRBV10-1, the J gene TRBJ2-7; 8 bases align to TRBD2. The ends lost 3 bases at V and 3 bases at J; junction bases unmatched: 13. This CDR3 comprises 17 residues. The germline V gene has CDR1 WNHNN and CDR2 SYGVQD (reference sequence). CDR3 in DNA: TGCGCCAGCAGTGACGATGGCTCTAGGGGACTAGTCTACGAGCAGTACTTC. Its translation is CASSDDGSRGLVYEQYF.